These 4 T cell receptor beta chains were all obtained from the same sample, sequenced in a study of identical twins. TCRdb reprocessed the 5' RACE reads with MiXCR, giving one entry per CDR3 protein. The table includes about 1.7 million distinct CDR3 sequences, 25% to 35% detected once. The sequenced material came from cord blood. These receptors originate from a newborn girl in good health.

This clonotype was recorded a few times. The rearrangement joins TRBV25-1 to TRBJ2-1; perhaps D is TRBD1 or TRBD2 (7 bases each). Germline loops: CDR1 MGHDK, CDR2 SYGVNS. CDR3 length equals 14 residues. Trimming stripped 6 bases from V and 4 bases from J, with 13 bases between. CDR3 bases: TGTGCCAGCAGGGGGGGGACAGTTTACAATGAGCAGTTCTTC. Amino acid sequence: CASRGGTVYNEQFF.

The chain combines TRBV7-9 with TRBJ1-1, with 8 positions matching TRBD1. Germline values: CDR1 SEHNR, CDR2 FQNEAQ (reference sequence). V was pared by 7 bases and J by 4 bases, with 5 bases of the junction left unmatched. The CDR3 contains 13 residues. The CDR3 bases are TGTGCCAGCACTATGACAGGGGCCACTGAAGCTTTCTTT. This translates into CASTMTGATEAFF.

This chain joins TRBV5-1 and TRBJ2-3, with TRBD2 matching 8 bases. The CDR3 runs to 18 residues. V lost 2 bases, J lost 0 bases, and 11 bases stayed unmatched. Germline CDR1 reads SGHRS; CDR2 reads YFSETQ. The CDR3 here is CASSFRVAGPTSTDTQYF. CDR3 sequence (DNA): TGCGCCAGCAGCTTTCGAGTAGCGGGGCCTACTAGCACAGATACGCAGTATTTT.

This clonotype was counted a few times. The chain uses TRBV20-1 and TRBJ2-3; D not resolved. V was trimmed by 5 bases and J by 6 bases, leaving 9 bases between them. Germline V gene sequence: CDR1 DFQATT, CDR2 SNEGSKA (reference sequence). This CDR3 contains 11 residues. The CDR3 protein is CSAVASDTQYF. In DNA, the CDR3 is TGCAGTGCTGTAGCCAGCGATACGCAGTATTTT.